Below, 27 T cell receptor beta chains from the same sample are listed, as sequenced in a study of cytomegalovirus exposure and HLA in healthy donors. Both 60 Vbeta primers and 13 Jbeta primers went into the PCR. Only in-frame clones appear in the TCRdb table, and some are missing; sequencing was by immunoSEQ multiplex PCR. The sample contains fewer than 250,000 clones, roughly 74% of which appear only once. Sequencing input: PBMCs. Receptors were obtained from a woman between 25 and 40 years old in good health and CMV-seropositive.

The rearrangement joins TRBV6-5 to TRBJ2-7, with 7 bases that match TRBD1. V gave up 2 bases and J gave up 3 bases; unmatched junction bases: 4. CDR1 is MNHEY and CDR2 is SVGAGI in the germline V gene. The CDR3 consists of 14 residues. The CDR3 DNA reads TGTGCCAGCAGTTACCGACAGGGTGGCTACGAGCAGTACTTC. Translation: CASSYRQGGYEQYF.

The J gene is TRBJ1-4, the V gene TRBV4-3; D is uncertain. This CDR3 has 14 residues. CDR1 and CDR2 (germline): LGHNA, YSLEER. Trimming removed 1 base from V and 8 bases from J, with 11 bases in between. CDR3 sequence (DNA): TGCGCCAGCAGCCAAGTGGCGGGTGACGAAAAACTGTTTTTT. Protein sequence: CASSQVAGDEKLFF.

This clone was seen only once. This sequence joins TRBV7-9 and TRBJ2-1; tentative D call: TRBD1 (6 bases). V lost 1 base and J 6 bases, leaving 13 bases between the germline ends. The length of the CDR3 is 15 residues. CDR1 SEHNR and CDR2 FQNEAQ come from the germline V gene (reference sequence). The chain's CDR3 is CASSLGRTDGNEQFF. CDR3 sequence (DNA): TGTGCCAGCAGCTTAGGGCGGACAGACGGCAATGAGCAGTTCTTC.

The chain combines TRBV11-3 with TRBJ2-5; 7 bases fit TRBD1. The J call may be in error: the DNA end matches TRBJ2-7 better. This CDR3 is built from 14 residues. The germline V gene has CDR1 SGHNT and CDR2 YENEEA. This CDR3 is CASSLQGDSYEQYF. As DNA, the CDR3 is TGTGCCAGCAGCTTACAGGGGGATTCCTACGAGCAGTACTTC.

A word on this clone: The same CDR3 can be traced to other DNA sequences in this sample. This chain connects TRBV6-1 to TRBJ2-7; 11 bases map to TRBD1. The CDR3 extends over 14 amino acids. CDR1 and CDR2 (germline): MNHNS, SASEGT. Losses at the gene ends were 6 bases for V and 3 bases for J; bases not matched to a gene: 4. The CDR3 loop reads CASRAGTGGYEQYF. In DNA form, the CDR3 reads TGTGCCAGCAGGGCCGGGACAGGGGGCTACGAGCAGTACTTC.

The genes are TRBV5-5 and TRBJ2-2, with TRBD2 matching 10 bases. Germline assignment: CDR1 SGHKS and CDR2 YYEKEE (reference sequence). The CDR3 runs to 16 residues. V lost 4 bases, J lost 2 bases, and 5 bases stayed unmatched. Written as DNA, the CDR3 is TGTGCCAGCAGCGACCGACTAGCGGGCAACACCGGGGAGCTGTTTTTT. Its translation: CASSDRLAGNTGELFF.

V usage is TRBV5-1 and J usage is TRBJ1-4; TRBD1 aligns across 7 bases. V dropped 4 bases and J dropped 0; count of bases not matched to a gene: 6. Germline assignment: CDR1 SGHRS and CDR2 YFSETQ. The CDR3 runs to 16 residues. The DNA of the CDR3 is TGCGCCAGCAGCGCTAAAGGGGGCGCAACTAATGAAAAACTGTTTTTT. Translation: CASSAKGGATNEKLFF.

The chain has TRBV2 and TRBJ2-1, with 12 bases lining up with TRBD2. Germline V lookup: CDR1 SNHLY, CDR2 FYNNEI. The CDR3 length is 14 residues. V lost 8 bases, J lost 7 bases, and 6 bases stayed unmatched. The DNA for the CDR3 is TGTGCCAGCGGTGCTAGCGGGGGGGTTAATGAGCAGTTCTTC. As protein: CASGASGGVNEQFF. Complete variable domain (other parts from reference TRBV2 and TRBJ2-1): EPEVTQTPSHQVTQMGQEVILRCVPISNHLYFYWYRQILGQKVEFLVSFYNNEISEKSEIFDDQFSVERPDGSNFTLKIRSTKLEDSAMYFCASGASGGVNEQFFGPGTRLTVL.

The chain couples TRBV2 to TRBJ2-1; no definite D call. V lost 8 bases and J 6 bases, leaving 14 bases between the germline ends. Germline CDR1 reads SNHLY; CDR2 reads FYNNEI. This CDR3 comprises 13 residues. CDR3 nucleotides: TGTGCCAGCGAAGAAGACATGGCCAATGAGCAGTTCTTC. It is translated as CASEEDMANEQFF.

The V and J genes are TRBV11-2 and TRBJ2-2; 16 bases fit TRBD2. Germline lookup yields CDR1 SGHAT and CDR2 FQNNGV. J lost 5 bases, V lost 4 bases, and 4 bases had no gene match. This CDR3 has 17 amino acids. The CDR3 spells CASSWGLAGGRTGELFF. CDR3 in DNA: TGTGCCAGCAGCTGGGGACTAGCGGGGGGGCGGACCGGGGAGCTGTTTTTT.

This clone occurred once. V gene TRBV18 combines with J gene TRBJ2-1, with D possibly matching TRBD2 (6 bases). Germline V gives CDR1 KGHSH, CDR2 LQKENI. The CDR3 length is 13 residues. Trimming took off 5 bases at V and 7 bases at J, with 12 bases between the two ends. The CDR3 loop is CASSGIAVNEQFF. The CDR3 DNA sequence: TGTGCCAGCTCAGGGATAGCGGTGAATGAGCAGTTCTTC. Full variable domain (remainder filled in from reference TRBV18 and TRBJ2-1): NAGVMQNPRHLVRRRGQEARLRCSPMKGHSHVYWYRQLPEEGLKFMVYLQKENIIDESGMPKERFSAEFPKEGPSILRIQQVVRGDSAAYFCASSGIAVNEQFFGPGTRLTVL.

CDR3 amino acids: CASSLGAGSVNEQYF. DNA of the CDR3: TGCGCCAGCAGCTTAGGGGCGGGGAGTGTCAACGAGCAGTACTTC. V usage is TRBV5-1 and J usage is TRBJ2-7, with D perhaps TRBD2 (6 bases). Per the germline V gene, CDR1 is SGHRS and CDR2 is YFSETQ. The V and J ends lost 2 bases and 5 bases respectively, with 17 bases between them. The CDR3 runs 15 residues.

The chain links TRBV5-1 to TRBJ2-1; 9 nucleotides line up with TRBD2. J lost 9 bases, V lost 1 base, and 8 bases had no gene match. Germline assignment: CDR1 SGHRS and CDR2 YFSETQ. This CDR3 has 15 amino acids. In nucleotides, the CDR3 is TGCGCCAGCAGCTTGAACCCCGGCGGGAGGGGTGAGCAGTTCTTC. Protein sequence: CASSLNPGGRGEQFF.

The rearrangement joins TRBV27 to TRBJ1-1; possibly TRBD1 for D (5 bases). The CDR3 sequence is 13 residues long. The germline gives CDR1 MNHEY, CDR2 SMNVEV (reference sequence). Trimming cost V 5 bases and J 1 base, with 8 bases left between them. The CDR3 spells CASSATGNTEAFF. CDR3 nucleotide sequence: TGTGCCAGCAGTGCAACAGGGAACACTGAAGCTTTCTTT.

This sequence joins TRBV6-6 and TRBJ1-5; no clear D. With 8 bases removed from V and 3 bases from J, the gap between germline ends came to 11 bases. The CDR3 loop spans 13 amino acids. Germline V CDR1 and CDR2: MNHNY, SVGAGI (reference sequence). The CDR3: CASFGAYNQPQHF. The CDR3, as DNA: TGTGCCAGCTTTGGTGCCTACAATCAGCCCCAGCATTTT.

The rearrangement links TRBV30 to TRBJ2-2; D remains unclear. CDR1 GTSNPN and CDR2 SVGIG come from the germline V gene (reference sequence). Trimming stripped 2 bases from V and 0 bases from J, with 10 bases between. The CDR3 is made up of 15 amino acids. CDR3 sequence reads: CAWSLSVSNTGELFF. The CDR3, as DNA: TGTGCCTGGAGTTTAAGCGTTTCGAACACCGGGGAGCTGTTTTTT.

This clone has more than one count but fewer than ten. The genes are TRBV25-1 and TRBJ2-7; D uncertain. V was clipped by 6 bases and J by 3 bases, with 9 bases between them. Germline V CDR1 and CDR2: MGHDK, SYGVNS. The CDR3 loop spans 12 amino acids. In DNA, the CDR3 is TGTGCCAGCAGGACATCAGGCTACGAGCAGTACTTC. Translated, it gives CASRTSGYEQYF.

The chain links TRBV28 to TRBJ2-2; a possible D gene is TRBD1 (5 bases). CDR1 MDHEN and CDR2 SYDVKM come from the germline V gene. Trimming cost V 5 bases and J 6 bases, with 16 bases left between them. The CDR3 covers 15 residues. The CDR3 here is CASSLPSGIPGELFF. As DNA, the CDR3 is TGTGCCAGCAGTCTTCCCTCAGGGATCCCCGGGGAGCTGTTTTTT.

This chain connects TRBV10-3 to TRBJ1-1; the D is unclear. The V gene's germline CDR1 is ENHRY and CDR2 SYGVKD. V was shortened by 2 bases and J by 4 bases, with 14 bases between the two germline ends. The CDR3 covers 15 residues. The DNA of the CDR3 is TGTGCCATCAGTGAGATGGGTCGGGGAGGCACTGAAGCTTTCTTT. It yields the protein CAISEMGRGGTEAFF.

The gene calls are TRBV5-4 and TRBJ2-7, with D possibly matching TRBD1 (6 bases). CDR1 is SGHNT and CDR2 is YYREEE in the germline V gene (reference sequence). V was pared by 0 bases and J by 6 bases, with 10 bases between. This CDR3 has 13 amino acids. This CDR3 is CASSLAVQGEQYF. CDR3 DNA sequence: TGTGCCAGCAGCTTGGCCGTACAGGGCGAGCAGTACTTC.

The V call is TRBV4-2, the J call TRBJ1-5; D is unresolved. Per the germline V gene, CDR1 is LGHNA and CDR2 is YNFKEQ. The CDR3 totals 15 residues. The V gene lost 4 bases and the J gene lost 3 bases, with 13 bases spanning the gap. CDR3 loop: CASSPSPLANQPQHF. DNA of the CDR3: TGTGCCAGCAGCCCCTCGCCCTTGGCCAATCAGCCCCAGCATTTT.

This clone has only a few counts. The chain employs TRBV5-1 and TRBJ2-2, with TRBD1 matching 7 bases. Germline lookup yields CDR1 SGHRS and CDR2 YFSETQ. CDR3 length: 15 residues. Losses at the gene ends were 5 bases for V and 6 bases for J; bases not matched to a gene: 10. The chain's CDR3 is CASRSQGDLAGELFF. The CDR3 nucleotides are TGCGCCAGCAGATCCCAGGGGGATTTGGCCGGGGAGCTGTTTTTT.

This clone was picked up one time. CDR3 protein: CASSLTGDSKFF. The CDR3 bases are TGTGCCAGCAGCTTAACGGGAGACTCGAAGTTCTTC. The rearrangement links TRBV7-9 to TRBJ2-1, with a tentative D call TRBD2 (6 bases). The germline CDR1 and CDR2 sequences are SEHNR and FQNEAQ (reference sequence). Trimming removed 2 bases from V and 14 bases from J, with 13 bases in between. The CDR3 is 12 amino acids.

This clone was picked up a small number of times. The chain links TRBV4-3 to TRBJ2-1, with D tentatively TRBD1 (5 bases). The CDR3 loop spans 13 amino acids. Germline V lookup: CDR1 LGHNA, CDR2 YSLEER. V lost 0 bases, J lost 10 bases, and 10 bases lay in between. The CDR3 region has the DNA TGCGCCAGCAGCCAAGATCTAAGGGGAGAGCAGTTCTTC. The encoded protein is CASSQDLRGEQFF.

The genes are TRBV6-1 and TRBJ1-2, with D perhaps matching TRBD1 (5 bases). The CDR3 runs 14 residues. Trimming pared 2 bases from V and 8 bases from J, leaving 15 bases between. CDR1 and CDR2 from the germline V gene are MNHNS and SASEGT. CDR3 DNA: TGTGCCAGCAGTGAAAAGGATCTTGGGGCCGGCTACACCTTC. This encodes CASSEKDLGAGYTF.

The chain is built from TRBV27 and TRBJ2-3; D is possibly TRBD2 (6 bases). This CDR3 is 15 amino acids long. The V gene's germline CDR1 is MNHEY and CDR2 SMNVEV (reference sequence). Trimming took off 3 bases at V and 2 bases at J, with 12 bases between the two ends. CDR3 protein: CASSLGGGPTDTQYF. CDR3 sequence (DNA): TGTGCCAGCAGTTTGGGGGGAGGCCCCACAGATACGCAGTATTTT.

V is TRBV6-5 and J is TRBJ2-2; 7 bases align to TRBD1. Germline CDR1 and CDR2: MNHEY and SVGAGI. This CDR3 comprises 16 residues. V lost 2 bases to trimming and J lost 3 bases; unmatched junction nucleotides: 6. DNA for the CDR3: TGTGCCAGCAGTTACACACGGACAGGTGACACCGGGGAGCTGTTTTTT. Translation: CASSYTRTGDTGELFF.